This T cell receptor beta chain was sequenced for a study of CD8 T cells in ankylosing spondylitis. As concerns this clonotype: Its specificity is not known.

Using its own MiXCR run on the 5' RACE reads, TCRdb lists one record per CDR3 protein. The repertoire holds hundreds of thousands of distinct CDR3 sequences, with approximately 24% as singletons. Study-level results: Reportedly, significant enrichment of disease-linked clones occurred in matched ankylosing spondylitis synovial fluid. The disease-linked clones had a CD8+ phenotype and low blood frequencies.

Germline V CDR1 and CDR2: SQVTM, ANQGSEA. The CDR3 sequence is 12 residues long. Trimming stripped 6 bases from V and 7 bases from J, with 13 bases between. The receptor's source is a male donor with ankylosing spondylitis or in good health (not recorded which). The sample was blood, either unsorted or a sorted T cell fraction (not recorded which). The chain carries TRBV29-1 and TRBJ2-1, with D perhaps TRBD1 or TRBD2 (5 bases each). In nucleotides, the CDR3 is TGCAGCGTGTCACAGGCGGGTAATGAGCAGTTCTTC. Protein sequence: CSVSQAGNEQFF.